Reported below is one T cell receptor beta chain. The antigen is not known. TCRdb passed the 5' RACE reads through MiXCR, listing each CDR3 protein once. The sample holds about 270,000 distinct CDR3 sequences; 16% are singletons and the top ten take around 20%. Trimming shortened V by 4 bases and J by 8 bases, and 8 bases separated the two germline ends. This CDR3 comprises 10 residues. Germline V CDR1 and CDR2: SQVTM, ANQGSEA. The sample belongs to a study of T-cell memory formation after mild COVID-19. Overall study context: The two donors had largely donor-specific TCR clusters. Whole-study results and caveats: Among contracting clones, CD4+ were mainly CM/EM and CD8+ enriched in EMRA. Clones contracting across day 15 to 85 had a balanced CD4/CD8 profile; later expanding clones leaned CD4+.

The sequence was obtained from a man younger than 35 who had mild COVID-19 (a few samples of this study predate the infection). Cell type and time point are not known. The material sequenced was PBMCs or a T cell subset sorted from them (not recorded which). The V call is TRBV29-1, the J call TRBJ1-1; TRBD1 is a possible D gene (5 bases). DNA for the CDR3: TGCAGCGTTGGGGACGGCGAAGCTTTCTTT. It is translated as CSVGDGEAFF.